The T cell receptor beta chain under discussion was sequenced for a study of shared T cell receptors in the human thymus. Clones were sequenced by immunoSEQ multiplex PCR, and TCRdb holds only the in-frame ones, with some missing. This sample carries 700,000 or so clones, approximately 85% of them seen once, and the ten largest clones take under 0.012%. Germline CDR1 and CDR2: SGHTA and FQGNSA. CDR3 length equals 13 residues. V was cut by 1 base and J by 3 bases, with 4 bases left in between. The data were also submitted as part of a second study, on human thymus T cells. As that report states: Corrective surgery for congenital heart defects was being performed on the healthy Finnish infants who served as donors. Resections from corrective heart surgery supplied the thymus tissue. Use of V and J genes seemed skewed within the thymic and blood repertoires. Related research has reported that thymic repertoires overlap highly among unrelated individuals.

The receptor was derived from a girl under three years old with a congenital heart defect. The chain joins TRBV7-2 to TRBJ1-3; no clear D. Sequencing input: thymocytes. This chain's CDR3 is CASSLVSGNTIYF. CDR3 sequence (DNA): TGTGCCAGCAGCTTAGTGAGTGGAAACACCATATATTTT.